This T cell receptor (beta chain) is drawn from a study of cytomegalovirus exposure and HLA in healthy donors. For the study at large: The Caucasian-associated ancestry cluster contained 81% of the approximately 430 genotyped donors.

This clone was observed a handful of times. The antigen is unknown. Study observations and caveats: CMV serostatus stood as the only immune exposure information on hand.

Trimming cost V 7 bases and J 0 bases, with 12 bases left between them. The CDR3 has 14 amino acids. Germline V gene data show CDR1 as MNHNS and CDR2 as SASEGT. It was with 60 Vbeta and 13 Jbeta primers that the PCR ran. TCRdb's copy holds only in-frame clones and misses some; the assay was immunoSEQ multiplex PCR. The table lists over 100,000 clones, roughly three quarters of them singletons, with about 8% in the top ten. The material sequenced was PBMCs. This receptor was identified in a woman in her 50s in good health and CMV-seropositive. The chain combines TRBV6-1 with TRBJ1-1, with unresolved D. CDR3 bases: TGTGCCAGCATCCGATCAGCGATGAACACTGAAGCTTTCTTT. Translation: CASIRSAMNTEAFF.